This T cell receptor beta chain emerged from a study of early T cells in non-severe SARS-CoV-2 infection. Overall study: Chains were not paired, and sequencing was done on bulk RNA from unsorted whole blood.

This clonotype was recorded a few times. Its antigen is still unknown. CDR3 length: 17 amino acids. The germline gives CDR1 MNHEY, CDR2 SVGEGT. The trim removed 8 bases at V and 8 bases at J, leaving 21 bases unmatched. Whole-study findings and limits: A preference for anti-spike CD8 responses marked VDJdb matching, which missed private and CD4 specificities.

Researchers tagged individual cDNA molecules with unique molecular identifiers. TCRdb used MiXCR to reprocess the 5' RACE reads, holding one entry per CDR3 protein. The table lists around 60,000 distinct CDR3 sequences, roughly 12% of them singletons, with less than 3.5% in the top ten. The V gene is TRBV6-2 or TRBV6-3, the J gene TRBJ1-2; TRBD1 agrees at 9 bases. This specimen was whole blood, taken at baseline. This receptor was obtained from an adult who was a healthcare worker with PCR-confirmed SARS-CoV-2 infection or an uninfected control (not recorded which). In nucleotides, the CDR3 is TGTGCCAGCGGCAGCCCCCAATGGGGCGGGACAGGGAACGGCTACACCTTC. Protein sequence: CASGSPQWGGTGNGYTF.